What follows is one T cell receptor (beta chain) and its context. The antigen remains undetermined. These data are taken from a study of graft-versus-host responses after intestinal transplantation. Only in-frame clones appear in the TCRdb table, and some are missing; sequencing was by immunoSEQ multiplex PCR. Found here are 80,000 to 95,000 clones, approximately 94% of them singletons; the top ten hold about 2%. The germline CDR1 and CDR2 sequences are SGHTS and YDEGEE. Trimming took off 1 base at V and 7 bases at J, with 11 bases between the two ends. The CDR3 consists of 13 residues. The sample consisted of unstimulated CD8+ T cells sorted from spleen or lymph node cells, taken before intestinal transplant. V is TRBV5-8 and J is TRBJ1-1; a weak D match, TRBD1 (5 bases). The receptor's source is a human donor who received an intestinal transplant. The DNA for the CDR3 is TGTGCCAGCAGCTTGCGGGGGGAGGATGAAGCTTTCTTT. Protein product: CASSLRGEDEAFF.